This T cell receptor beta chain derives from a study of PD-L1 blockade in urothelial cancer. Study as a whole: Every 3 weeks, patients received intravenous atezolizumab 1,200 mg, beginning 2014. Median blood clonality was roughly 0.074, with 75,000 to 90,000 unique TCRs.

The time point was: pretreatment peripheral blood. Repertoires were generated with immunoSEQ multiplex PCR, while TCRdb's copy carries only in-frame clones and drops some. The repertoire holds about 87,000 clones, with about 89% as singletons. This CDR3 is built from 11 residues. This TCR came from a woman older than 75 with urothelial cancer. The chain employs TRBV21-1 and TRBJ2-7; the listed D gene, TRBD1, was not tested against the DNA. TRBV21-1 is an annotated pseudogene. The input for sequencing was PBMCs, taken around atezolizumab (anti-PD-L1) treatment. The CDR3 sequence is CASSAPGQGYF. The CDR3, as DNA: TGTGCCAGCAGCGCTCCGGGACAGGGTTACTTC.